This TCR beta chain stems from a study of PD-L1 blockade in urothelial cancer. Study background: Patients commenced atezolizumab around 2014, and it was given at 1,200 mg intravenously every 3 weeks. Study patients had been treated with 0 to 3 previous chemotherapy regimens.

Noted time point: peripheral blood 6 weeks after treatment start. Patients suffered from locally advanced or metastatic urothelial carcinoma. A spike-in of synthetic TCR analog templates was added to each PCR. Measured with immunoSEQ multiplex PCR; TCRdb has only the in-frame clones, and not every one. The sample has 35,000 to 45,000 clones; roughly nine tenths are singletons. The CDR3 contains 15 residues. The sample in question was PBMCs, obtained around atezolizumab (anti-PD-L1) treatment. This sequence was found in a man between 65 and 80 years old with urothelial cancer. The rearrangement links TRBV1 to TRBJ1-1. TRBV1 is tagged as a pseudogene. Written as DNA, the CDR3 is TGCACCAGCAGCCAAGAATGCCCCTGCGGAACTGAAGCTTTCTTT. Protein product: CTSSQECPCGTEAFF.